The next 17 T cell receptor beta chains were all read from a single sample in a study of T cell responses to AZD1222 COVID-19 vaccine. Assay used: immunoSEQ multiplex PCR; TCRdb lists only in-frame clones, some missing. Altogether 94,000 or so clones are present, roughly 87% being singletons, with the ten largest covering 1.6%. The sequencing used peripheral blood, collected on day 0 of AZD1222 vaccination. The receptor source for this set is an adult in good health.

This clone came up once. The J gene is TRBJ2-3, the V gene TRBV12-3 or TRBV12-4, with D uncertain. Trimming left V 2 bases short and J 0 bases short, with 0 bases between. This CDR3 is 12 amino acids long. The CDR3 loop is CASSLSTDTQYF. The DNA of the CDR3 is TGTGCCAGCAGTTTAAGCACAGATACGCAGTATTTT.

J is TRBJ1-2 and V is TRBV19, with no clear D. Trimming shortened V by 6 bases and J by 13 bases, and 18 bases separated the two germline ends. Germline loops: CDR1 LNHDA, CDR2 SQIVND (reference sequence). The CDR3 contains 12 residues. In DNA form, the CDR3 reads TGTGCCAGTAGGGTGGGCGGGAGTGCCGCCACCTTC. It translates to CASRVGGSAATF.

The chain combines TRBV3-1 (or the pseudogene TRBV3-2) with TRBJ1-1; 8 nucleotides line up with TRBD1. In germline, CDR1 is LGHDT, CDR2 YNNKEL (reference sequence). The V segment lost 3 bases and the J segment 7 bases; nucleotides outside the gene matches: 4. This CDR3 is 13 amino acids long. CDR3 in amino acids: CASSQYGTGEAFF. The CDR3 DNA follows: TGTGCCAGCAGCCAGTACGGGACAGGTGAAGCTTTCTTT.

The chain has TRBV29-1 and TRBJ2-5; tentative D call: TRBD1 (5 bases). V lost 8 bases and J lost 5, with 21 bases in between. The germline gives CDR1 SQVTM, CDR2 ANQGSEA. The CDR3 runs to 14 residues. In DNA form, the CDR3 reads TGCAGCAAGACCCTCGATTCGGCAGGGGAGACCCAGTACTTC. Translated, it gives CSKTLDSAGETQYF.

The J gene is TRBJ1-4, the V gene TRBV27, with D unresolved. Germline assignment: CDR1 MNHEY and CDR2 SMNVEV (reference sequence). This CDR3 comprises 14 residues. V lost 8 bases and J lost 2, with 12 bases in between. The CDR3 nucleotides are TGTGCCAGCGCCCCCCTGAATACTAATGAAAAACTGTTTTTT. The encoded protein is CASAPLNTNEKLFF.

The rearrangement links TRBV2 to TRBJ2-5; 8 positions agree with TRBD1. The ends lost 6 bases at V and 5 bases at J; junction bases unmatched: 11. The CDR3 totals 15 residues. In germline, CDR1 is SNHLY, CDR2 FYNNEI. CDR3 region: CASSRGHSQGETQYF. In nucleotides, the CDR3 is TGTGCCAGCAGCAGGGGGCACTCACAGGGGGAGACCCAGTACTTC.

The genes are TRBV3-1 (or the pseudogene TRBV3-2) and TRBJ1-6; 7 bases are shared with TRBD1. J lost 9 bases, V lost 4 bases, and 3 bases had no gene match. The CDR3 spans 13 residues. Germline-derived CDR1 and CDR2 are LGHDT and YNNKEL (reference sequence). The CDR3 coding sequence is TGTGCCAGCAGCCGGGGACAGATTTCACCCCTCCACTTT. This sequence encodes CASSRGQISPLHF.

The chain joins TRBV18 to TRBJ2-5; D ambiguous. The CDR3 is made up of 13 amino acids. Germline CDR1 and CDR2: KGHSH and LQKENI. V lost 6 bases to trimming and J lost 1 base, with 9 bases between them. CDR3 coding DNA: TGTGCCAGCTCCCCTTGGGGCCAAGAGACCCAGTACTTC. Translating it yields CASSPWGQETQYF.

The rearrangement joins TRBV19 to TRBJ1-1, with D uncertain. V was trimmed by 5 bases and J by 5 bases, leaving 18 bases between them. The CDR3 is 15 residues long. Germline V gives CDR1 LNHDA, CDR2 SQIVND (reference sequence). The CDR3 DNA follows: TGTGCCAGTAGTGCCTCCCACATTGAAAGGACTGAAGCTTTCTTT. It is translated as CASSASHIERTEAFF.

The CDR3 sequence is CASSNLGTGRLETQYF. The CDR3 DNA is TGTGCCAGCAGCAACTTAGGGACAGGGAGGTTAGAGACCCAGTACTTC. The rearrangement links TRBV21-1 to TRBJ2-5; the table's D call, TRBD1, has no DNA check behind it. TRBV21-1 is an annotated pseudogene. This CDR3 has 16 amino acids.

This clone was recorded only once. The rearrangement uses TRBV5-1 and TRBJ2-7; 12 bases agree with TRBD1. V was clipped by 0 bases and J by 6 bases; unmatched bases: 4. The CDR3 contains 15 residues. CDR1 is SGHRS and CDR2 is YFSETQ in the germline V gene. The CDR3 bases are TGCGCCAGCAGCTTGGGGGACAGGGGGCATCCCGAGCAGTACTTC. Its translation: CASSLGDRGHPEQYF.

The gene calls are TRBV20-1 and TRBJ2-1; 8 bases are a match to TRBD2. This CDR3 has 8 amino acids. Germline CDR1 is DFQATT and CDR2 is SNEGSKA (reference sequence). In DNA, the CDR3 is TGCAGCGCGGGGGGCAAGTTCTTC. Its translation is CSAGGKFF.

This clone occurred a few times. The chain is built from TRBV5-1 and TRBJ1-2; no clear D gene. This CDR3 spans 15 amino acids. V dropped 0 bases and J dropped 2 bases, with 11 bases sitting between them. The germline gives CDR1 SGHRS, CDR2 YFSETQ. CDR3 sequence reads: CASSLGPRENYGYTF. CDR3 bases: TGCGCCAGCAGCTTGGGACCTCGGGAGAACTATGGCTACACCTTC. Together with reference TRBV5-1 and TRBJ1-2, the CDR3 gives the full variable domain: KAGVTQTPRYLIKTRGQQVTLSCSPISGHRSVSWYQQTPGQGLQFLFEYFSETQRNKGNFPGRFSGRQFSNSRSEMNVSTLELGDSALYLCASSLGPRENYGYTFGSGTRLTVV.

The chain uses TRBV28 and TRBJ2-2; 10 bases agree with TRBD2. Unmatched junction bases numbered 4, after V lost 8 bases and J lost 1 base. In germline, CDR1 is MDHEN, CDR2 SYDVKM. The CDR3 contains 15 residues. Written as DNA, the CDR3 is TGTGCCAGCGTCTTAGCGGGGGGGAACACCGGGGAGCTGTTTTTT. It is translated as CASVLAGGNTGELFF.

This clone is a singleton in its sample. CDR3 loop: CASSNSYEQYF. The CDR3 coding sequence is TGTGCCAGCAGCAACAGCTACGAGCAGTACTTC. The J gene is TRBJ2-7, the V gene TRBV6-5; the D is unclear. CDR3 length equals 11 residues. Germline V gene lookup returns CDR1 MNHEY and CDR2 SVGAGI. The V end lost 6 bases, the J end lost 3 bases, and 6 bases lay between the germline ends.

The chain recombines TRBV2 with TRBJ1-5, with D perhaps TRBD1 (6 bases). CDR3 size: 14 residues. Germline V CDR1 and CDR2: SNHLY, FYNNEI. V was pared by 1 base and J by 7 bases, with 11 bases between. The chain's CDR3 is CASSEGGAIQPQHF. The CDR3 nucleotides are TGTGCCAGCAGTGAAGGGGGGGCAATCCAGCCCCAGCATTTT.

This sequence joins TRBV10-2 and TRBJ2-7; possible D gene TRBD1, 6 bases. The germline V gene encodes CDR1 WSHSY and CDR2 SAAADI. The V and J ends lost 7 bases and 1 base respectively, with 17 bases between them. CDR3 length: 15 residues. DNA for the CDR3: TGCGCCAGCACTCCCTTGACCCAGGGGTCCTACGAGCAGTACTTC. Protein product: CASTPLTQGSYEQYF.